The following is a TCR beta chain sequence with its context. Synthetic TCR analog templates were spiked into each PCR. This table comes from immunoSEQ multiplex PCR, and its TCRdb copy is limited to in-frame clones, with some not included. The sample has approximately 71,000 clones, about 89% seen once. This entry comes from a study of PD-L1 blockade in urothelial cancer. Study background: Patients began atezolizumab, 1,200 mg intravenously every 3 weeks, in the mid-2010s. In the patient group, about 90% of the roughly 29 were males with bladder-origin urothelial cancer. After treatment start, blood was analyzed at 3 weeks (second dose) and at 6 weeks.

The CDR3 consists of 13 residues. The V gene's germline CDR1 is SGHNT and CDR2 YYREEE (reference sequence). V gave up 1 base and J gave up 9 bases, with 10 bases separating them. The source material was PBMCs, sampled around atezolizumab (anti-PD-L1) treatment. This clonotype was sampled from a man between 60 and 75 years old with urothelial cancer. This chain connects TRBV5-4 to TRBJ1-4; D gene uncertain. CDR3 in amino acids: CASSLSPEQKLFF. Here the CDR3 DNA reads TGTGCCAGCAGCTTGTCACCGGAGCAAAAACTGTTTTTT.